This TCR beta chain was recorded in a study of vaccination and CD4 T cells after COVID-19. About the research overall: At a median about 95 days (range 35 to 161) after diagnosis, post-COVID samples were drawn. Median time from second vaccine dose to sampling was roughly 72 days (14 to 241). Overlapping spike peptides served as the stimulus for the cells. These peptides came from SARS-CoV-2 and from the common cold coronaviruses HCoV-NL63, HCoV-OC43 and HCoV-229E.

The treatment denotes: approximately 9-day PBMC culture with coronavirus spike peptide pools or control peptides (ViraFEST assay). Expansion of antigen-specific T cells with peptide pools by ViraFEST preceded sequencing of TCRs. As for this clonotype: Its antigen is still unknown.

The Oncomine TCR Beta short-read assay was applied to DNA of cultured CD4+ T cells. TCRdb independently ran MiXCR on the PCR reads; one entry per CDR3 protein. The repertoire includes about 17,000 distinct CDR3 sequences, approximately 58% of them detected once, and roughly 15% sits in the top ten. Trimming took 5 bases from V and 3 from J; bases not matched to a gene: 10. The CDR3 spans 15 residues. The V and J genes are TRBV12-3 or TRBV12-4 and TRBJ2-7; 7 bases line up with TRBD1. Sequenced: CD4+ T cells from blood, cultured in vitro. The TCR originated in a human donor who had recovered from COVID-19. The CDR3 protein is CASSLPTQGIYEQYF. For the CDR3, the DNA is TGTGCCAGCAGTCTCCCTACACAGGGGATCTACGAGCAGTACTTC.